This T cell receptor beta chain was profiled in a study of human T cells and chemical hapten exposure. Study-wide context: 2% DPC applied to a roughly 2 cm by roughly 2 cm arm area sensitized donors. DPC at 0.01% went onto the upper back in patch tests, read at 6 days.

Sample time point: patch test 2, 6 weeks after DPC sensitization. The sample's treatment: therapeutic diphenylcyclopropenone sensitization with weekly scalp DPC. To note about this clonotype: Its antigen is unidentified. A much larger clone differs by one base, so this may be a read error.

MiXCR, run by TCRdb on the RACE reads, gives a single entry per CDR3 protein. The sample includes more than 110,000 distinct CDR3 sequences, approximately 12% seen only once; the top ten take 1.2% to 1.5%. The CDR3 length is 13 residues. Germline V gene data show CDR1 as MNHEY and CDR2 as SVGAGI. Trimming at V came to 6 bases and at J to 5 bases, leaving 6 bases not matched to a gene. Study findings and constraints: Patch test score showed a positive correlation with PT1 expanded TCR counts.

J is TRBJ2-5 and V is TRBV6-5; the match to TRBD1 covers 7 bases. This sequence was found in a woman aged 50 to 65 with alopecia areata. Some clones in this sample may be carry-over from other donors' samples. The sample was whole blood, taken in connection with sensitization to the hapten diphenylcyclopropenone (DPC). This CDR3 reads CASRTTGKETQYF. CDR3 in DNA: TGTGCCAGCAGGACGACAGGGAAGGAGACCCAGTACTTC.